This TCR beta chain was captured in a study of PD-1 blockade in mismatch repair-deficient tumors. Study at large: Patients had approximately 11 mismatch repair-deficient cancer types and were previously treated and progressing. Overall study results and limits: Tumor-resident clones, often absent from pretreatment blood, expanded after pembrolizumab and then contracted.

The CDR3 length is 15 residues. The V gene lost 2 bases and the J gene lost 11 bases, with 21 bases spanning the gap. The germline V gene has CDR1 MNHNS and CDR2 SASEGT. This clone was found once. The antigen remains undetermined. All patients were mismatch repair deficient, assessed by either PCR or immunohistochemistry. TCR sequencing covered a few patients who responded to pembrolizumab. Measured with immunoSEQ multiplex PCR; TCRdb has only the in-frame clones, and not every one. The table has about 68,000 clones, around 73% seen once. Material: peripheral blood, obtained 2 weeks after starting pembrolizumab. The sequence came from an adult with mismatch repair-deficient cancer. This chain joins TRBV6-1 and TRBJ1-2; D not resolved. DNA for the CDR3: TGTGCCAGCAGTGAATCAAGGCCCAGCGGCGGTGGGTACACCTTC. The encoded protein is CASSESRPSGGGYTF.